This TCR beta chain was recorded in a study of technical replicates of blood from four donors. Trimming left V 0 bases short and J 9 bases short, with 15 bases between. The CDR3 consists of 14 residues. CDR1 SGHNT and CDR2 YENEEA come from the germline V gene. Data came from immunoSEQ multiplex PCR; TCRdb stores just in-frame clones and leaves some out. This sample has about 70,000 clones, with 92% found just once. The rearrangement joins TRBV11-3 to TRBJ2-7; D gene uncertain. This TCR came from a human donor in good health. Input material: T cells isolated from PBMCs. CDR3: CASSLDLRRGSQYF. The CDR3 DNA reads TGTGCCAGCAGCTTAGATCTGCGGCGTGGATCGCAGTACTTC.